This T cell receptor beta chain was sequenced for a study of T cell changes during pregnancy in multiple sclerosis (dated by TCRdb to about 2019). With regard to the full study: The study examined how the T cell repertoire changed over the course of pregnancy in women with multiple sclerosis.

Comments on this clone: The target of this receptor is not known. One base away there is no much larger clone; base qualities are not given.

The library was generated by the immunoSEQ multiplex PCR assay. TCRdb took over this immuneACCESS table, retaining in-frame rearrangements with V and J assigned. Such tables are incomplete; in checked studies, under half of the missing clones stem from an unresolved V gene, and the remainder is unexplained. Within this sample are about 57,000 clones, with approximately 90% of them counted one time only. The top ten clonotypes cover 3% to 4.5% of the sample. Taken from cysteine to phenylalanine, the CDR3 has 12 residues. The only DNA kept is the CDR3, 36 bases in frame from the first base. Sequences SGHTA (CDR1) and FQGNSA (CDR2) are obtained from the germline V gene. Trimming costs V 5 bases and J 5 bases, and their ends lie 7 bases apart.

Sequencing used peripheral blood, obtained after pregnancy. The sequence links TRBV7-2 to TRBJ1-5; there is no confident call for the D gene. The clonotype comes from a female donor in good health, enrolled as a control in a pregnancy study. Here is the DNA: TGTGCCAGCAGCCACGGGGATCAGCCCCAGCATTTT. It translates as CASSHGDQPQHF.